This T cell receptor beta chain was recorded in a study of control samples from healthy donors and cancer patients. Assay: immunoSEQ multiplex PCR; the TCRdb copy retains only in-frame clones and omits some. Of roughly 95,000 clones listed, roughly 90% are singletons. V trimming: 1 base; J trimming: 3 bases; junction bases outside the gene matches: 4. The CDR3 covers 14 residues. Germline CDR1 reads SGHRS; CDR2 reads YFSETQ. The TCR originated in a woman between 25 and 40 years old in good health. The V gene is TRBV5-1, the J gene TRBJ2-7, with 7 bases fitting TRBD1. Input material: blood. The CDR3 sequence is CASSLTGDGYEQYF. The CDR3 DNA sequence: TGCGCCAGCAGCTTGACAGGGGACGGCTACGAGCAGTACTTC.